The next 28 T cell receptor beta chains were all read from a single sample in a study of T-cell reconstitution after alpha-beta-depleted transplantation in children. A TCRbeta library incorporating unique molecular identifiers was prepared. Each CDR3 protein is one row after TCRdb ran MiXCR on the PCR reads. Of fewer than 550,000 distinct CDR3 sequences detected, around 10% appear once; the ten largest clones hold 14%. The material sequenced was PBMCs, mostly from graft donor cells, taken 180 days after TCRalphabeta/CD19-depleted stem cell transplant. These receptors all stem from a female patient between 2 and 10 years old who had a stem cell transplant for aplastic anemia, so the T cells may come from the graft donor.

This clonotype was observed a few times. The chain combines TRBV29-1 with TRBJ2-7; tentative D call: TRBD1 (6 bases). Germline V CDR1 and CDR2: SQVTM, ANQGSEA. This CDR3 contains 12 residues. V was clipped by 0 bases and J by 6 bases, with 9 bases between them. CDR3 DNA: TGCAGCGTTGAAGATCAGGGGCCCGAGCAGTACTTC. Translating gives CSVEDQGPEQYF.

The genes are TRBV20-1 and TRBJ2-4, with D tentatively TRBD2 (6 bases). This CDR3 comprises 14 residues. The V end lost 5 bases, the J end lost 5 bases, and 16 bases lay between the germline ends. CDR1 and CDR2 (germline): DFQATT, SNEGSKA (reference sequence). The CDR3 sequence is CSAFRRGRQNIQYF. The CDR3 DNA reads TGCAGTGCTTTTAGGAGGGGCAGGCAAAACATTCAGTACTTC.

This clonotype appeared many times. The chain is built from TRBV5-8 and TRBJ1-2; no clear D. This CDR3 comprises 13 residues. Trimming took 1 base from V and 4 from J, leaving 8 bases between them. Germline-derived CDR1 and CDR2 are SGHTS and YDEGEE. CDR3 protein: CASSLNRAYGYTF. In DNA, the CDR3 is TGTGCCAGCAGCTTGAATCGTGCCTATGGCTACACCTTC.

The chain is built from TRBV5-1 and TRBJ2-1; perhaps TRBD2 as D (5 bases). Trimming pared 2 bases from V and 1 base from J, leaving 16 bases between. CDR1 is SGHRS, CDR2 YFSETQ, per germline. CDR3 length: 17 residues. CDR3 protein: CASSLALDSRSYNEQFF. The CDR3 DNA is TGCGCCAGCAGCTTAGCACTAGATTCCAGGTCCTACAATGAGCAGTTCTTC.

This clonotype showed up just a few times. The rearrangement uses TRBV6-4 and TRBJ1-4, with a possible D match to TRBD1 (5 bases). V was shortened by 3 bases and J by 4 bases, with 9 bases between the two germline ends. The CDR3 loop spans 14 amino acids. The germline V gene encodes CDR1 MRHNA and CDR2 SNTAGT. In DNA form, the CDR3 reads TGTGCCAGCAGTGAGACAGCCGTTAATGAAAAACTGTTTTTT. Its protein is CASSETAVNEKLFF.

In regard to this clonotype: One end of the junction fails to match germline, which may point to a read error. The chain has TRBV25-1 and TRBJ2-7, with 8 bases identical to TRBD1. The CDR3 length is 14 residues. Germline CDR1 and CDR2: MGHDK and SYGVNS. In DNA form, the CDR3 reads TGTGCCATCAGTGAAATGGACAGGGACCACGAGCAGTACTTC. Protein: CAISEMDRDHEQYF.

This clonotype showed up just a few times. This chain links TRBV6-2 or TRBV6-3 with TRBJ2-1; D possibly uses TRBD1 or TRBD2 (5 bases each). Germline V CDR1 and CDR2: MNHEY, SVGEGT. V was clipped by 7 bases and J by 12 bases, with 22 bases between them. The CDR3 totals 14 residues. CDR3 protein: CASTNARDAPMQFF. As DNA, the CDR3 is TGTGCCAGCACCAACGCCCGGGACGCCCCCATGCAGTTCTTC.

The CDR3 region has the DNA TGCGCCAGCAGCTTGAGGAAGGGGTTGAACACCGGGGAGCTGTTTTTT. Translated, it gives CASSLRKGLNTGELFF. The chain links TRBV5-1 to TRBJ2-2; possible D gene TRBD1, 5 bases. The germline gives CDR1 SGHRS, CDR2 YFSETQ. The CDR3 is 16 residues long. The ends were cut back, 1 base at V and 1 base at J, with 11 bases in the middle.

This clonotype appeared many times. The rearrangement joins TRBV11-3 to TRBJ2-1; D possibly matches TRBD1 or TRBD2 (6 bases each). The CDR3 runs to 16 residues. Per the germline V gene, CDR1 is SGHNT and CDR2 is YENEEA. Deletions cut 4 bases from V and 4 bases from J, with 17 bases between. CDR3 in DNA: TGTGCCAGCAGCTCCACCCGAACAGGGAGGTACAATGAGCAGTTCTTC. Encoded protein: CASSSTRTGRYNEQFF. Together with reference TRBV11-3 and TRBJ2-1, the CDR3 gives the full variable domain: EAGVVQSPRYKIIEKKQPVAFWCNPISGHNTLYWYLQNLGQGPELLIRYENEEAVDDSQLPKDRFSAERLKGVDSTLKIQPAELGDSAVYLCASSSTRTGRYNEQFFGPGTRLTVL.

CDR3 in amino acids: CASSFPTGGSGRIDTQYF. In DNA form, the CDR3 reads TGTGCCAGCAGTTTCCCCACAGGAGGGAGCGGGAGAATAGATACGCAGTATTTT. V and J are TRBV11-1 and TRBJ2-3; 8 positions match TRBD2. The CDR3 is made up of 18 amino acids. With 6 bases clipped from V and 5 bases from J, the junction kept 19 bases outside the gene matches. Looked up from germline, CDR1 is SGHAT and CDR2 is FQDESV (reference sequence).

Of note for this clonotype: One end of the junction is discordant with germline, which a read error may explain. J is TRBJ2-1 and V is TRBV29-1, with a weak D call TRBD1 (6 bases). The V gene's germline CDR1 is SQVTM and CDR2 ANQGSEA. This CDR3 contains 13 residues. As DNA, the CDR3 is TGCAGCGTTGATTTTAGGTCCAGGACAGAGACAACTTTC. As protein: CSVDFRSRTETTF.

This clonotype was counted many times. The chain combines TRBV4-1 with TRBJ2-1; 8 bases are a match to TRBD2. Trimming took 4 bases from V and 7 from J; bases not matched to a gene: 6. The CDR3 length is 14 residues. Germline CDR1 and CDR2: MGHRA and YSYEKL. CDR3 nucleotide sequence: TGCGCCAGCAGCCCCCAGCGGGAGTGGAATGAGCAGTTCTTC. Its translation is CASSPQREWNEQFF.

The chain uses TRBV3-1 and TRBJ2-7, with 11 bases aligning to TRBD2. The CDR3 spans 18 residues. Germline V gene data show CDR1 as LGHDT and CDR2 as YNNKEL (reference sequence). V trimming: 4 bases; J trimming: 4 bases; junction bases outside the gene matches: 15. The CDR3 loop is CASSRLGSTSGSPYEQYF. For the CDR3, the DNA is TGTGCCAGCAGCCGCTTAGGATCTACTAGCGGGAGTCCGTACGAGCAGTACTTC.

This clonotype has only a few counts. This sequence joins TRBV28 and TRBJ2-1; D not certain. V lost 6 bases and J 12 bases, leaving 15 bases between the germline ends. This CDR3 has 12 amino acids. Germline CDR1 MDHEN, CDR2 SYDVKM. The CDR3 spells CASSQWAVAQFF. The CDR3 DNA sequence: TGTGCCAGCAGCCAGTGGGCGGTCGCGCAGTTCTTC.

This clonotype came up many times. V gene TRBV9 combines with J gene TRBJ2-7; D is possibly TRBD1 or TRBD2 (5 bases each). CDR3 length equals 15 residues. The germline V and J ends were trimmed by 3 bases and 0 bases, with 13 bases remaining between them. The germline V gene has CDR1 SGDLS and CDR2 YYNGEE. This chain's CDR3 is CASSAGLELSYEQYF. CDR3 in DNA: TGTGCCAGCAGCGCGGGGCTAGAACTCTCCTACGAGCAGTACTTC.

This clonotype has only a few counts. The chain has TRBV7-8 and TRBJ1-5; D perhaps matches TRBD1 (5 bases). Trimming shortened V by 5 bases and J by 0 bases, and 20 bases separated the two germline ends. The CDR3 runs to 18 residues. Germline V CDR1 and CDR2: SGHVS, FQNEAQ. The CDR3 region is CASSRGQGEPYSNQPQHF. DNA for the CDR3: TGTGCCAGCAGCCGCGGACAAGGGGAACCCTATAGCAATCAGCCCCAGCATTTT.

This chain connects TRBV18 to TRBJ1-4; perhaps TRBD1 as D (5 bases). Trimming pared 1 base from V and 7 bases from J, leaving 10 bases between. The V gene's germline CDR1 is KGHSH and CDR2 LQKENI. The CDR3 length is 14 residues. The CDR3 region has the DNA TGTGCCAGCTCACCACATCAGGGTTCTGAAAAACTGTTTTTT. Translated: CASSPHQGSEKLFF.

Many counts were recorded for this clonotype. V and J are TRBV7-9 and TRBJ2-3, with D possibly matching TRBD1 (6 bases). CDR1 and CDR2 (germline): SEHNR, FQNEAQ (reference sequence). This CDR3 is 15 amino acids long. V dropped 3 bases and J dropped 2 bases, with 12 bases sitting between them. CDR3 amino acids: CASSLRQGITDTQYF. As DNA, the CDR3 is TGTGCCAGCAGCTTGAGGCAGGGGATCACAGATACGCAGTATTTT.

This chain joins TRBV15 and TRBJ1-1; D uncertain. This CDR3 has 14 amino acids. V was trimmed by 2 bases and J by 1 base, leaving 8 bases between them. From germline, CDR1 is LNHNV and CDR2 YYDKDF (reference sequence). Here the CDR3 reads CATSRPDKNTEAFF. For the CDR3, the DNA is TGTGCCACCAGCAGACCCGACAAGAACACTGAAGCTTTCTTT.

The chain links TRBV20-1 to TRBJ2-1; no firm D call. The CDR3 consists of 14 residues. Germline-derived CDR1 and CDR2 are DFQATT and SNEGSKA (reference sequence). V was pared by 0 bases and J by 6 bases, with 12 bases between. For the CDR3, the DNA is TGCAGTGCTAGAGATGTAAAGGGTGCCAATGAGCAGTTCTTC. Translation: CSARDVKGANEQFF.

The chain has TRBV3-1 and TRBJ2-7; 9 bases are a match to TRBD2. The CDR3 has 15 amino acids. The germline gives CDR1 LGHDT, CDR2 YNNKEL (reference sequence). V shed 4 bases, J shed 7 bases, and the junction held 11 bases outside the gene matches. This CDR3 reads CASSPKKSGRREQYF. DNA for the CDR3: TGTGCCAGCAGCCCCAAAAAGAGCGGGAGGCGAGAGCAGTACTTC.

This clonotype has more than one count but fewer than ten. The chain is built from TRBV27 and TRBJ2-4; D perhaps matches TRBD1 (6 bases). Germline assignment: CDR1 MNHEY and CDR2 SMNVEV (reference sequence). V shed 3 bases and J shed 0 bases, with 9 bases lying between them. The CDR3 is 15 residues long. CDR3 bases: TGTGCCAGCAGTTTCAGGGGAACAGCCAAAAACATTCAGTACTTC. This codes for CASSFRGTAKNIQYF.

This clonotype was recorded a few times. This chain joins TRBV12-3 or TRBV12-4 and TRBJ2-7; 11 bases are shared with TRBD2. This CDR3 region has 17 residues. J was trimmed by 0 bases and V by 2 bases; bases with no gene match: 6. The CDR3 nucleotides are TGTGCCAGCAGTTTATGGCAGGGACTAGCGGTCTCCTACGAGCAGTACTTC. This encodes CASSLWQGLAVSYEQYF.

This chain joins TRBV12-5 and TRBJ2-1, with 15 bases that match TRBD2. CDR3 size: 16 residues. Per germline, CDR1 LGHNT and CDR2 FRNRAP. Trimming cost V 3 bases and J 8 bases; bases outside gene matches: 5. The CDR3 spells CASGFGLAGGMDEQFF. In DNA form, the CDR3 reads TGTGCTAGTGGTTTCGGACTAGCGGGAGGGATGGATGAGCAGTTCTTC.

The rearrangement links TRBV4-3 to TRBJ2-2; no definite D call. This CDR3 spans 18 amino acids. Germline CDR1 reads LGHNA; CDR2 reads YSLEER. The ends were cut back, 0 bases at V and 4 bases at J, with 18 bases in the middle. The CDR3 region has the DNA TGCGCCAGCAGCCAAGATCCGGTCGGCCCGAGAGTCACCGGGGAGCTGTTTTTT. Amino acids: CASSQDPVGPRVTGELFF.

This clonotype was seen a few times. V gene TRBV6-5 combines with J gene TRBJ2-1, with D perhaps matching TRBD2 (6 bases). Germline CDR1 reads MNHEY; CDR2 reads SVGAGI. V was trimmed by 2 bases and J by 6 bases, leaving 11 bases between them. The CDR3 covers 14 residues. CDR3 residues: CASSYQRAVNEQFF. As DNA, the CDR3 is TGTGCCAGCAGTTACCAGCGGGCAGTCAATGAGCAGTTCTTC.

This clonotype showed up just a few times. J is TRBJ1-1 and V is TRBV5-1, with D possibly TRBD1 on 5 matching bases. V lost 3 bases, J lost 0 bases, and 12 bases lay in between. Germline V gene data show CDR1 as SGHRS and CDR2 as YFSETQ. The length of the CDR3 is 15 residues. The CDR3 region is CASSSAVGVNTEAFF. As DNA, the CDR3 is TGCGCCAGCAGCTCGGCCGTGGGGGTGAACACTGAAGCTTTCTTT.

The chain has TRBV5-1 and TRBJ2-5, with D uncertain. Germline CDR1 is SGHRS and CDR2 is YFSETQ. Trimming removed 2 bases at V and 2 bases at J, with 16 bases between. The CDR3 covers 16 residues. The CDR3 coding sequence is TGCGCCAGCAGCTTATTGGGTAGGCAGAATCAAGAGACCCAGTACTTC. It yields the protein CASSLLGRQNQETQYF.